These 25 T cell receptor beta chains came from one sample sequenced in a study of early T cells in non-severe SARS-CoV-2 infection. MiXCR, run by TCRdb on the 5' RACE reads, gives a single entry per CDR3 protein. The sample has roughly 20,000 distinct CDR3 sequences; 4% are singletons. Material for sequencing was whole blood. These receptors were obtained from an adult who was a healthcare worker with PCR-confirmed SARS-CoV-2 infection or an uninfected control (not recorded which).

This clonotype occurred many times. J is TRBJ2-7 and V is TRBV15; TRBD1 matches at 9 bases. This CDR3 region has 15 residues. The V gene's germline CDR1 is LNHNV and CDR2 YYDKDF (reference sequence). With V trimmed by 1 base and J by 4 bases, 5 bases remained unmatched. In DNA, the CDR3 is TGTGCCACCAGCAGAGCGGGGACAGGGAATTACGAGCAGTACTTC. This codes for CATSRAGTGNYEQYF. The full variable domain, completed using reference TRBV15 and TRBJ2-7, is DAMVIQNPRYQVTQFGKPVTLSCSQTLNHNVMYWYQQKSSQAPKLLFHYYDKDFNNEADTPDNFQSRRPNTSFCFLDIRSPGLGDTAMYLCATSRAGTGNYEQYFGPGTRLTVT.

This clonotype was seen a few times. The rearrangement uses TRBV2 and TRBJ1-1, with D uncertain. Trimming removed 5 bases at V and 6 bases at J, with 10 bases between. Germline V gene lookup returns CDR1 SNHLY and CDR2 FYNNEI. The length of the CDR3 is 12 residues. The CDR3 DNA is TGTGCCAGCAGTTACGAGGGCCCTGAAGCTTTCTTT. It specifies CASSYEGPEAFF.

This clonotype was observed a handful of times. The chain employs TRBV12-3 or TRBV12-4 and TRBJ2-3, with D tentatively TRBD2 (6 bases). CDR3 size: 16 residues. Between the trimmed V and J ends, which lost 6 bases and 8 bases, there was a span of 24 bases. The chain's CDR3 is CASSWGFPASAGTQYF. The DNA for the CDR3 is TGTGCCAGCAGCTGGGGATTTCCCGCTAGCGCGGGTACGCAGTATTTT.

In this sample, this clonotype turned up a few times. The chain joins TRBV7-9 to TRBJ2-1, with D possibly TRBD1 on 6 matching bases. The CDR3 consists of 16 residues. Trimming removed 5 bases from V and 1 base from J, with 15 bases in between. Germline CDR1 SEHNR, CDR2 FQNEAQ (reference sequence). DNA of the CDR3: TGTGCCAGCAGCCCCTCAGGGGAAAAGTCCTACAATGAGCAGTTCTTC. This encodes CASSPSGEKSYNEQFF.

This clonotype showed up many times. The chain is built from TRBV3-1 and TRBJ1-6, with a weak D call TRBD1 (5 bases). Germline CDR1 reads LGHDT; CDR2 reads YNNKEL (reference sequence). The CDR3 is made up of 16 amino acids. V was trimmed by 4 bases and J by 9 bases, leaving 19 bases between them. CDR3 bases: TGTGCCAGCAGCCCTGAACTACCCGGGGCTCGTTCACCCCTCCACTTT. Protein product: CASSPELPGARSPLHF.

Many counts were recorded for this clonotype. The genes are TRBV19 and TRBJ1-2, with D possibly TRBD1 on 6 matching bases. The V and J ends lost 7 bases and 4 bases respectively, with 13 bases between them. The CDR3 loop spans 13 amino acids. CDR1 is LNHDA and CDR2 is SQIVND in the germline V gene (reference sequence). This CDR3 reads CASTQTGVYGYTF. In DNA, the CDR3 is TGTGCCAGTACCCAGACAGGAGTCTATGGCTACACCTTC.

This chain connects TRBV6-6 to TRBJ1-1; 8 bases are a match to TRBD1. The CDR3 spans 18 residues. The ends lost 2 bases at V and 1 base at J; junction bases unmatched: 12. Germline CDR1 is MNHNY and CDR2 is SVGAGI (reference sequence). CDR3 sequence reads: CASSYPGADRARNTEAFF. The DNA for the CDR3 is TGTGCCAGCAGTTACCCCGGAGCGGACAGGGCGAGGAACACTGAAGCTTTCTTT.

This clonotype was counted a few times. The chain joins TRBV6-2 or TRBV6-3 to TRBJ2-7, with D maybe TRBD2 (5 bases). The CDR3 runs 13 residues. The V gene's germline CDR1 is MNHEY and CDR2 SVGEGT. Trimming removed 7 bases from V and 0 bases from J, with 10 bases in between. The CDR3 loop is CASTDGNSYEQYF. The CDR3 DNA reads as TGTGCCAGCACGGACGGGAACTCCTACGAGCAGTACTTC.

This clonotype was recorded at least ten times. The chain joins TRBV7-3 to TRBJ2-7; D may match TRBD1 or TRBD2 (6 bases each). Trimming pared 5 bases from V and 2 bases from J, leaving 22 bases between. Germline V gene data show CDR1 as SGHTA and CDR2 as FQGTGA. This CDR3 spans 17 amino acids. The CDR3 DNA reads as TGTGCCAGCAGCCAGATCGGGGGCGTCTTAACCCCCTACGAGCAGTACTTC. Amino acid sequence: CASSQIGGVLTPYEQYF.

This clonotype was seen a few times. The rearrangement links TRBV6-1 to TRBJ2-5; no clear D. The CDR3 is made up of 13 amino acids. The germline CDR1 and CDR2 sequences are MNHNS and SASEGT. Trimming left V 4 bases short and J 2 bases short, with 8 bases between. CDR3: CASSGRLQETQYF. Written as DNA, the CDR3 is TGTGCCAGCAGTGGTAGACTGCAAGAGACCCAGTACTTC.

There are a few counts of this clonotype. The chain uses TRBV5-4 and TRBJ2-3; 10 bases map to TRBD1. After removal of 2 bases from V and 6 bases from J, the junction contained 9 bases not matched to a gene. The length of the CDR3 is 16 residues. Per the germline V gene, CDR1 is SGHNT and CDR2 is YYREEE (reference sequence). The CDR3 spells CASSFPRQGAGDTQYF. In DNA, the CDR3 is TGTGCCAGCAGCTTTCCGCGACAGGGGGCAGGGGATACGCAGTATTTT.

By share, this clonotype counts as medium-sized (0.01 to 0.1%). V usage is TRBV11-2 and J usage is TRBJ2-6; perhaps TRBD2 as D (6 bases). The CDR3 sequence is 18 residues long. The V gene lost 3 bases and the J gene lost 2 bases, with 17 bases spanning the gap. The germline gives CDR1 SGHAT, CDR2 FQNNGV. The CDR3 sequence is CASSFLPGSAPGANVLTF. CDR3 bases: TGTGCCAGCAGCTTTCTGCCCGGGAGTGCCCCTGGGGCCAACGTCCTGACTTTC.

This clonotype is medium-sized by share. As DNA, the CDR3 is TGTGCCAGCAGTCCCTTAGCCGGGCGGCATAATTCACCCCTCCACTTT. Translating it yields CASSPLAGRHNSPLHF. The chain has TRBV6-1 and TRBJ1-6; D ambiguous. CDR1 MNHNS and CDR2 SASEGT come from the germline V gene. This CDR3 has 16 residues. V was cut by 5 bases and J by 5 bases, with 16 bases left in between.

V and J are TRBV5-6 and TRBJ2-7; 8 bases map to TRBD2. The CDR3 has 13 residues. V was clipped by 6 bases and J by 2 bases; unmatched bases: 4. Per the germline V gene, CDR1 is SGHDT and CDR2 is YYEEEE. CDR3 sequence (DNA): TGTGCCAGCACCGGGACTAGGGCCTACGAGCAGTACTTC. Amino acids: CASTGTRAYEQYF.

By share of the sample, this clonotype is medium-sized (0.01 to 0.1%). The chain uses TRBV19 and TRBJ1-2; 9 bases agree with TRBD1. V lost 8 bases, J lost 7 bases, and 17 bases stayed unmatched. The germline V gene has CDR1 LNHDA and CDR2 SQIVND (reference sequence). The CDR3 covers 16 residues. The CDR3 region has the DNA TGTGCCAGTGGACAGGGGCGCCCCGGAATACTTCGTGGCTACACCTTC. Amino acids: CASGQGRPGILRGYTF.

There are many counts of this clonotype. For the CDR3, the DNA is TGCGCCAGCAGCTTGGAGGGGCCCAACTATGGCTACACCTTC. Translating it yields CASSLEGPNYGYTF. This chain uses TRBV5-1 with TRBJ1-2; D is perhaps TRBD1 (5 bases). This CDR3 contains 14 residues. Looked up from germline, CDR1 is SGHRS and CDR2 is YFSETQ. V lost 0 bases and J 2 bases, leaving 8 bases between the germline ends.

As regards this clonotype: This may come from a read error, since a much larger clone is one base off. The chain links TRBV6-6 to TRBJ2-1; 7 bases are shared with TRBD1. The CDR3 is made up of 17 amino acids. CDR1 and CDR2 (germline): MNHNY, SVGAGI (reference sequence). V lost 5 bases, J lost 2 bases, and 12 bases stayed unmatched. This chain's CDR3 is CASSHLFSTGPYNEQFF. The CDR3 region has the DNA TGTGCCAGCAGTCACCTCTTTTCGACAGGGCCCTACAATGAGCAGTTCTTC.

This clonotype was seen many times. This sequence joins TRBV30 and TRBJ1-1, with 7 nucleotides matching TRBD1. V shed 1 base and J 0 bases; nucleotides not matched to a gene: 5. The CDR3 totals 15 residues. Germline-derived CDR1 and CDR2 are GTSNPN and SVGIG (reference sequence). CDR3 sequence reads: CAWSERQGMNTEAFF. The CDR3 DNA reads TGTGCCTGGAGTGAACGACAGGGCATGAACACTGAAGCTTTCTTT.

CDR3 sequence reads: CASSLAGLAGGPDNEQFF. Written as DNA, the CDR3 is TGTGCCAGCAGCCTCGCCGGGCTAGCGGGGGGGCCTGACAATGAGCAGTTCTTC. The V and J genes are TRBV7-8 and TRBJ2-1; 12 bases map to TRBD2. After removal of 5 bases from V and 5 bases from J, the junction contained 13 bases not matched to a gene. Germline assignment: CDR1 SGHVS and CDR2 FQNEAQ. CDR3 length: 18 amino acids.

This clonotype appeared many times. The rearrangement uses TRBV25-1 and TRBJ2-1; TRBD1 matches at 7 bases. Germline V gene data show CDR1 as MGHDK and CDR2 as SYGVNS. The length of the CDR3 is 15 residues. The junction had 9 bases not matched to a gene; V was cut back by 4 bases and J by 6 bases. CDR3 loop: CASSGQGTALNEQFF. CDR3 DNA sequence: TGTGCCAGCAGTGGCCAAGGGACAGCCCTCAATGAGCAGTTCTTC.

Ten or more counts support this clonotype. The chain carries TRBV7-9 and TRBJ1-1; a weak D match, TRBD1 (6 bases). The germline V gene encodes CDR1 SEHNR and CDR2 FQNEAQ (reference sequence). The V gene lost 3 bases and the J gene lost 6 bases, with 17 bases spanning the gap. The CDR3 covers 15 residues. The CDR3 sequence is CASSFDRTRDPEAFF. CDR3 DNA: TGTGCCAGCAGCTTCGACAGGACTAGGGACCCTGAAGCTTTCTTT.

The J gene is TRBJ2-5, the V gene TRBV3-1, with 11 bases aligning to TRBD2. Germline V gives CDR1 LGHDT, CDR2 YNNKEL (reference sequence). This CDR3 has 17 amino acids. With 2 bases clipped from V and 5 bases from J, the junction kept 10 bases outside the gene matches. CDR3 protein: CASSQLSLAGGQETQYF. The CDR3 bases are TGTGCCAGCAGCCAACTTTCGCTAGCGGGGGGTCAGGAGACCCAGTACTTC.

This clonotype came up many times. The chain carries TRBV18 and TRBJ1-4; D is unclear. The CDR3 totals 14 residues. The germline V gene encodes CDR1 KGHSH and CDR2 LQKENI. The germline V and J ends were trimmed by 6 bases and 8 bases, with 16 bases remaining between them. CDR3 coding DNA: TGTGCCAGCTCTGAGGCCGGGCCTGAGGAAAAACTGTTTTTT. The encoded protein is CASSEAGPEEKLFF.

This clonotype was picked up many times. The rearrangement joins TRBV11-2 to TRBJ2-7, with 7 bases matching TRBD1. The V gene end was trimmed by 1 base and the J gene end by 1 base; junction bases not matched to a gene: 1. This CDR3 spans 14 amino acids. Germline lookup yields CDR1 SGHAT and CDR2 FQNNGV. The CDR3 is CASSLGTGSYEQYF. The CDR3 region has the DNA TGTGCCAGCAGCTTAGGGACAGGTTCCTACGAGCAGTACTTC.

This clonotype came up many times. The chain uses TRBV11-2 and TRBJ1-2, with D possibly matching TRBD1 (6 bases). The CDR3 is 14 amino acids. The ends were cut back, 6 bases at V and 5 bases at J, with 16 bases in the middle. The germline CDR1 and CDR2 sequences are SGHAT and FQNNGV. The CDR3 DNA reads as TGTGCCAGCAGAGGGGCCCCCGGGACATATGGCTACACCTTC. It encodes CASRGAPGTYGYTF.